One and the same sample provided the 29 T cell receptor beta chains below, sequenced in a study of blood T cell repertoires in COVID-19. Profiled with immunoSEQ multiplex PCR; TCRdb holds only in-frame clones, not every one. The table shows over 200,000 clones, with around nine tenths occurring only once. Material for sequencing was peripheral blood. The receptors stem from a woman aged 60-75 years with acute or convalescent COVID-19.

This clone was counted between two and nine times. In the same sample, other DNA sequences code for this CDR3. This chain uses TRBV5-1 with TRBJ2-1; the D is unclear. From germline, CDR1 is SGHRS and CDR2 YFSETQ. The CDR3 runs 13 residues. V gave up 0 bases and J gave up 2 bases, with 3 bases separating them. The DNA for the CDR3 is TGCGCCAGCAGCTTGGCCACCTACAATGAGCAGTTCTTC. Its protein product is CASSLATYNEQFF.

The chain employs TRBV30 and TRBJ2-3, with 9 bases that match TRBD2. The length of the CDR3 is 16 residues. V was pared by 0 bases and J by 6 bases, with 10 bases of the junction left unmatched. Per germline, CDR1 GTSNPN and CDR2 SVGIG (reference sequence). CDR3 in DNA: TGTGCCTGGAGTGTAGTAAGTAGCGGGAGAAGTGATACGCAGTATTTT. It specifies CAWSVVSSGRSDTQYF.

The rearrangement uses TRBV6-6 and TRBJ2-1, with a weak D call TRBD1 (5 bases). The CDR3 loop spans 16 amino acids. V dropped 7 bases and J dropped 5 bases, with 21 bases sitting between them. Germline V lookup: CDR1 MNHNY, CDR2 SVGAGI (reference sequence). CDR3 region: CASNVRVTGEDNEQFF. The CDR3 region has the DNA TGTGCCAGCAATGTCAGGGTAACCGGCGAAGACAATGAGCAGTTCTTC.

The chain employs TRBV3-1 (or the pseudogene TRBV3-2) and TRBJ2-7; tentative D call: TRBD2 (6 bases). In germline, CDR1 is LGHDT, CDR2 YNNKEL (reference sequence). Trimming stripped 6 bases from V and 6 bases from J, with 15 bases between. There are 13 residues in the CDR3. CDR3 amino acids: CASSRGLPSEQYF. The DNA for the CDR3 is TGTGCCAGCAGTCGAGGACTACCGTCCGAGCAGTACTTC.

The chain joins TRBV7-2 to TRBJ2-7; 8 nucleotides match TRBD1. Per germline, CDR1 SGHTA and CDR2 FQGNSA. V lost 4 bases and J lost 2; bases outside the gene matches: 4. This CDR3 has 14 residues. This chain's CDR3 is CASSWGQVAYEQYF. The CDR3 DNA follows: TGTGCCAGCAGCTGGGGACAGGTGGCCTACGAGCAGTACTTC. The entire variable domain, with the rest obtained from reference TRBV7-2 and TRBJ2-7, is as follows: GAGVSQSPSNKVTEKGKDVELRCDPISGHTALYWYRQSLGQGLEFLIYFQGNSAPDKSGLPSDRFSAERTGGSVSTLTIQRTQQEDSAVYLCASSWGQVAYEQYFGPGTRLTVT.

This chain links TRBV19 with TRBJ2-3, with 8 bases aligning to TRBD1. This CDR3 spans 16 amino acids. Germline-derived CDR1 and CDR2 are LNHDA and SQIVND (reference sequence). J gave up 7 bases and V 3 bases, and 12 bases lay outside the gene matches. CDR3 region: CASSIGSGGPPNTQYF. The CDR3, as DNA: TGTGCCAGTAGTATCGGATCAGGGGGCCCACCTAATACGCAGTATTTT.

This chain uses TRBV6-5 with TRBJ1-5, with 8 bases fitting TRBD1. V was pared by 4 bases and J by 6 bases, with 8 bases of the junction left unmatched. This CDR3 contains 15 residues. Germline-derived CDR1 and CDR2 are MNHEY and SVGAGI. The DNA of the CDR3 is TGTGCCAGCAGTTGGGGCAGGGGGCAAGGTCAGCCCCAGCATTTT. Translated, it gives CASSWGRGQGQPQHF.

The chain links TRBV12-3 or TRBV12-4 to TRBJ1-3; possible D gene TRBD1, 6 bases. The CDR3 covers 13 residues. V lost 7 bases and J lost 4, with 11 bases in between. The CDR3 region is CASTHRDGNTIYF. For the CDR3, the DNA is TGTGCCAGCACCCACAGGGACGGAAACACCATATATTTT.

This clone was found many times. This rearrangement joins TRBV6-1 to TRBJ2-2; 8 bases are a match to TRBD1. V shed 4 bases and J 6 bases; nucleotides not matched to a gene: 10. The germline CDR1 and CDR2 sequences are MNHNS and SASEGT. CDR3 length: 16 amino acids. CDR3 protein: CASSAKRTGKAGELFF. In DNA, the CDR3 is TGTGCCAGCAGTGCGAAGAGGACAGGGAAGGCCGGGGAGCTGTTTTTT.

This sequence joins TRBV5-1 and TRBJ1-2; TRBD1 is a possible D gene (5 bases). Germline V gene lookup returns CDR1 SGHRS and CDR2 YFSETQ. V gave up 3 bases and J gave up 0 bases, with 9 bases separating them. CDR3 length: 14 amino acids. CDR3 DNA: TGCGCCAGCAGCTGGACACTTTCTAACTATGGCTACACCTTC. Amino acids: CASSWTLSNYGYTF.

The V call is TRBV6-2 or TRBV6-3, the J call TRBJ1-2, with 8 bases that match TRBD1. The CDR3 totals 12 residues. V shed 4 bases and J 8 bases; nucleotides not matched to a gene: 3. Germline CDR1 MNHEY, CDR2 SVGEGT. The CDR3 nucleotides are TGTGCCAGCAGTTCCTACAGGGGGGGCTACACCTTC. Translating it yields CASSSYRGGYTF.

The V gene is TRBV29-1, the J gene TRBJ2-7; 8 nucleotides align to TRBD2. With 6 bases clipped from V and 0 bases from J, the junction kept 7 bases outside the gene matches. The CDR3 totals 14 residues. Germline CDR1 reads SQVTM; CDR2 reads ANQGSEA. The CDR3, as DNA: TGCAGCGTCGACCGGGGGGGGAACTCCTACGAGCAGTACTTC. Its translation is CSVDRGGNSYEQYF.

The J gene is TRBJ2-1, the V gene TRBV18, with 14 bases lining up with TRBD2. This CDR3 region has 18 residues. V trimming: 3 bases; J trimming: 9 bases; junction bases outside the gene matches: 13. Germline lookup yields CDR1 KGHSH and CDR2 LQKENI. CDR3 amino acids: CASSPFWTSGGKEVEQFF. The CDR3 DNA follows: TGTGCCAGCTCACCCTTCTGGACTAGCGGGGGGAAAGAGGTTGAGCAGTTCTTC.

This rearrangement joins TRBV30 to TRBJ1-1, with D perhaps TRBD1 (6 bases). In germline, CDR1 is GTSNPN, CDR2 SVGIG (reference sequence). This CDR3 has 10 amino acids. The V and J ends lost 5 bases and 11 bases respectively, with 12 bases between them. CDR3 amino acids: CAWGRGTAFF. In DNA form, the CDR3 reads TGTGCCTGGGGCAGGGGTACCGCTTTCTTT. Full variable domain (rest looked up from reference TRBV30 and TRBJ1-1): SQTIHQWPATLVQPVGSPLSLECTVEGTSNPNLYWYRQAAGRGLQLLFYSVGIGQISSEVPQNLSASRPQDRQFILSSKKLLLSDSGFYLCAWGRGTAFFGQGTRLTVV.

The rearrangement uses TRBV5-1 and TRBJ1-1; TRBD1 matches 9 bases. The germline gives CDR1 SGHRS, CDR2 YFSETQ. Unmatched junction bases numbered 5, after V lost 0 bases and J lost 5 bases. CDR3 length: 15 residues. CDR3 sequence: CASSLDGQGKTEAFF. The CDR3 coding sequence is TGCGCCAGCAGCTTGGACGGACAGGGGAAAACTGAAGCTTTCTTT.

The chain carries TRBV7-2 and TRBJ2-7; D perhaps matches TRBD1 (5 bases). Trimming took 1 base from V and 5 from J, leaving 12 bases between them. CDR3 length: 14 residues. Germline CDR1 reads SGHTA; CDR2 reads FQGNSA. In nucleotides, the CDR3 is TGTGCCAGCAGCTTAGGCAGGGCCGTCAACGAGCAGTACTTC. Amino acid sequence: CASSLGRAVNEQYF. Full variable domain (outside the CDR3, taken from reference TRBV7-2 and TRBJ2-7): GAGVSQSPSNKVTEKGKDVELRCDPISGHTALYWYRQSLGQGLEFLIYFQGNSAPDKSGLPSDRFSAERTGGSVSTLTIQRTQQEDSAVYLCASSLGRAVNEQYFGPGTRLTVT.

The chain employs TRBV18 and TRBJ1-6, with D possibly TRBD1 on 6 matching bases. CDR1 KGHSH and CDR2 LQKENI come from the germline V gene. V lost 1 base to trimming and J lost 9 bases, with 13 bases between them. The CDR3 is made up of 15 amino acids. CDR3: CASSPRAGEGSPLHF. CDR3 coding DNA: TGTGCCAGCTCACCACGGGCAGGGGAAGGTTCACCCCTCCACTTT.

J is TRBJ1-1 and V is TRBV4-2; D is uncertain. V lost 0 bases, J lost 2 bases, and 7 bases lay in between. Germline V gene lookup returns CDR1 LGHNA and CDR2 YNFKEQ. The CDR3 has 14 amino acids. The DNA for the CDR3 is TGTGCCAGCAGCCAAGATCTTCTCAACACTGAAGCTTTCTTT. It encodes CASSQDLLNTEAFF.

The chain combines TRBV3-1 (or the pseudogene TRBV3-2) with TRBJ2-2; TRBD2 is a possible D gene (6 bases). Germline V gives CDR1 LGHDT, CDR2 YNNKEL (reference sequence). CDR3 size: 15 residues. V lost 2 bases, J lost 0 bases, and 7 bases lay in between. The CDR3 DNA reads as TGTGCCAGCAGCCAACGGGGGACGAACACCGGGGAGCTGTTTTTT. This codes for CASSQRGTNTGELFF.

The chain recombines TRBV25-1 with TRBJ1-4, with D possibly being TRBD1 (6 bases). V was shortened by 1 base and J by 7 bases, with 10 bases between the two germline ends. CDR3 length equals 14 residues. Germline CDR1 is MGHDK and CDR2 is SYGVNS. The CDR3 coding sequence is TGTGCCAGCAGTGAATGGTCCAGGGGTGAAAAACTGTTTTTT. It is translated as CASSEWSRGEKLFF. Based on the CDR3 plus reference TRBV25-1 and TRBJ1-4, the full variable domain is EADIYQTPRYLVIGTGKKITLECSQTMGHDKMYWYQQDPGMELHLIHYSYGVNSTEKGDLSSESTVSRIRTEHFPLTLESARPSHTSQYLCASSEWSRGEKLFFGSGTQLSVL.

V and J are TRBV14 and TRBJ2-7, with TRBD2 matching over 10 bases. Trimming took 4 bases from V and 3 from J; bases not matched to a gene: 12. This CDR3 is 17 amino acids long. Looked up from germline, CDR1 is SGHDN and CDR2 is FVKESK. The CDR3, as DNA: TGTGCCAGCAGCCTCTATCTCGGGACTAGCGCCAACTACGAGCAGTACTTC. Encoded protein: CASSLYLGTSANYEQYF.

The chain has TRBV3-1 (or the pseudogene TRBV3-2) and TRBJ2-1; no clear D. The V gene lost 0 bases and the J gene lost 4 bases, with 7 bases spanning the gap. The CDR3 is 14 residues long. Germline lookup yields CDR1 LGHDT and CDR2 YNNKEL (reference sequence). CDR3 region: CASSQEGLYNEQFF. In DNA, the CDR3 is TGTGCCAGCAGCCAAGAGGGCCTTTACAATGAGCAGTTCTTC.

This clone was detected once. V is TRBV3-1 (or the pseudogene TRBV3-2) and J is TRBJ2-1; a weak D match, TRBD2 (6 bases). Germline CDR1 LGHDT, CDR2 YNNKEL (reference sequence). V lost 3 bases and J lost 0, with 12 bases in between. The CDR3 sequence is 16 residues long. The CDR3 loop is CASSHTSLSSYNEQFF. DNA of the CDR3: TGTGCCAGCAGCCATACTAGCCTCAGCTCCTACAATGAGCAGTTCTTC.

The chain is built from TRBV29-1 and TRBJ2-3; TRBD2 matches 9 bases. The CDR3 runs to 15 residues. CDR1 is SQVTM, CDR2 ANQGSEA, per germline. The V and J ends lost 0 bases and 2 bases, in that order; junction bases with no gene match: 3. This chain's CDR3 is CSVEERGGITDTQYF. The CDR3 DNA follows: TGCAGCGTTGAAGAGCGGGGGGGGATCACAGATACGCAGTATTTT.

This chain connects TRBV5-6 to TRBJ2-1, with TRBD2 identical over 8 bases. CDR3 length: 16 amino acids. V lost 2 bases and J lost 7; bases outside the gene matches: 11. CDR1 is SGHDT and CDR2 is YYEEEE in the germline V gene. The chain's CDR3 is CASSFYSGIISNEQFF. DNA for the CDR3: TGTGCCAGCAGCTTCTATAGCGGGATTATTAGTAATGAGCAGTTCTTC.

This chain connects TRBV5-5 to TRBJ2-2; D is perhaps TRBD1 (6 bases). Trimming stripped 0 bases from V and 1 base from J, with 10 bases between. This CDR3 is built from 16 residues. CDR1 and CDR2 from the germline V gene are SGHKS and YYEKEE (reference sequence). In DNA, the CDR3 is TGTGCCAGCAGCTTGGAAGGGGGAATGAACACCGGGGAGCTGTTTTTT. Protein sequence: CASSLEGGMNTGELFF.

The V gene is TRBV7-2, the J gene TRBJ2-3; 11 nucleotides agree with TRBD2. J lost 6 bases, V lost 1 base, and 6 bases had no gene match. The CDR3 totals 16 residues. Germline lookup yields CDR1 SGHTA and CDR2 FQGNSA. The CDR3 here is CASSLDRLAGGDTQYF. The CDR3 DNA is TGTGCCAGCAGCTTAGATAGATTAGCGGGGGGGGATACGCAGTATTTT.

The chain recombines TRBV3-1 (or the pseudogene TRBV3-2) with TRBJ2-2; 8 bases map to TRBD2. Germline lookup yields CDR1 LGHDT and CDR2 YNNKEL (reference sequence). V was pared by 1 base and J by 1 base, with 2 bases of the junction left unmatched. There are 16 residues in the CDR3. The CDR3 DNA reads TGTGCCAGCAGCCAAGGCGGGGGGCAGAACACCGGGGAGCTGTTTTTT. It yields the protein CASSQGGGQNTGELFF.

The V and J genes are TRBV3-1 (or the pseudogene TRBV3-2) and TRBJ2-1; no clear D. The V end lost 10 bases, the J end lost 14 bases, and 27 bases lay between the germline ends. CDR3 length equals 14 residues. Germline-derived CDR1 and CDR2 are LGHDT and YNNKEL (reference sequence). CDR3 coding DNA: TGTGCCACCCGAAAATTATTTGGTACAAATACCGAGTTCTTC. Protein product: CATRKLFGTNTEFF.